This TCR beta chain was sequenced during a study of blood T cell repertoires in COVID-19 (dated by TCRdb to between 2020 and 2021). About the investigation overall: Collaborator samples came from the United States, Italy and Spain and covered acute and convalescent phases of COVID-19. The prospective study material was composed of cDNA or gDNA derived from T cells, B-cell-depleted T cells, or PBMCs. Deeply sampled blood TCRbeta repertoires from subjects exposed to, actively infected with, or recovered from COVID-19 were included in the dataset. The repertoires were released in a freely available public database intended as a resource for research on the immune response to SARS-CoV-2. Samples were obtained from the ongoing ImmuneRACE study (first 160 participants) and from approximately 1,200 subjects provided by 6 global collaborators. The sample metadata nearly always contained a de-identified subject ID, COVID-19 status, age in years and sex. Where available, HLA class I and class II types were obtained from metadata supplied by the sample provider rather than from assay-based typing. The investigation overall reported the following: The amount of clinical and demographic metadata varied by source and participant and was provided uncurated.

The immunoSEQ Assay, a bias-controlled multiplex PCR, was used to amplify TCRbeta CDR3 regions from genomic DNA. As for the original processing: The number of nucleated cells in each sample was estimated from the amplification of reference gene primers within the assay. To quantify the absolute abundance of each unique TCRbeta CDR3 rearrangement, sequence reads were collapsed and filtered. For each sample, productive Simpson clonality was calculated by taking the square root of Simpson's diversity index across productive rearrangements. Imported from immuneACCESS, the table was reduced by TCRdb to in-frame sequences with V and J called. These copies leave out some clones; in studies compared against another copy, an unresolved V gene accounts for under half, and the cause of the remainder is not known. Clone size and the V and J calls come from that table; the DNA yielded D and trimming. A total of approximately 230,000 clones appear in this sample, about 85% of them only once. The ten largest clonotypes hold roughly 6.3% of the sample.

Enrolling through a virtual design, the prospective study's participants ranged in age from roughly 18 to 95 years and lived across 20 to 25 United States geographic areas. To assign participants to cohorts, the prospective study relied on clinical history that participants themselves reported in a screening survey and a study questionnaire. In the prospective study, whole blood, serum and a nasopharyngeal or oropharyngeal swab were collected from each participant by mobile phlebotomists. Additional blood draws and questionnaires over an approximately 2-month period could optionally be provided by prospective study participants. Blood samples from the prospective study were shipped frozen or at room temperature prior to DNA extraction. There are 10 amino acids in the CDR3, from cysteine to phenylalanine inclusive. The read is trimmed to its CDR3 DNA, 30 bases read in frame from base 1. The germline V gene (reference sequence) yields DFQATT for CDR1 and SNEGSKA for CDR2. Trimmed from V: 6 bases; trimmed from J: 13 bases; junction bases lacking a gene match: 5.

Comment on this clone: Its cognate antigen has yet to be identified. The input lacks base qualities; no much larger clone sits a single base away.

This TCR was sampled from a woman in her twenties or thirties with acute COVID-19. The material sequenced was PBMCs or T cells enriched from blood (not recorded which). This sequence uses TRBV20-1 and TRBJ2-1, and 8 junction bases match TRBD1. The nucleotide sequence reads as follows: TGCAGTGCAAAAGGACAGGGTCAGTTCTTC. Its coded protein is CSAKGQGQFF.